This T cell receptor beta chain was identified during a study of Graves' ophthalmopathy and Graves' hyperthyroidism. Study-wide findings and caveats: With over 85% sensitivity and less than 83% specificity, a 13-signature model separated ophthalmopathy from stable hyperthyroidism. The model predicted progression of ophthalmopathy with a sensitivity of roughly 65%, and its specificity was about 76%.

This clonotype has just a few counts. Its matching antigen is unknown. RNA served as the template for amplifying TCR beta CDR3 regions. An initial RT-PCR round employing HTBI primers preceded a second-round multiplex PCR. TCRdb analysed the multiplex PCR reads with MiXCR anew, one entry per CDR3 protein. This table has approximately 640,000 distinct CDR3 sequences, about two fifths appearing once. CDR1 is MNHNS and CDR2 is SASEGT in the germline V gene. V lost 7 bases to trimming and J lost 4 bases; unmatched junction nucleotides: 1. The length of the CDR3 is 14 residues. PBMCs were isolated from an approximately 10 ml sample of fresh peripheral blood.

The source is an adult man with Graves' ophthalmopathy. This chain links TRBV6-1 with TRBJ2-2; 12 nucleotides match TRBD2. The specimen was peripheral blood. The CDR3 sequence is CASKTSGSTGELFF. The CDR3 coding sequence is TGTGCCAGCAAGACTAGCGGGAGCACCGGGGAGCTGTTTTTT.